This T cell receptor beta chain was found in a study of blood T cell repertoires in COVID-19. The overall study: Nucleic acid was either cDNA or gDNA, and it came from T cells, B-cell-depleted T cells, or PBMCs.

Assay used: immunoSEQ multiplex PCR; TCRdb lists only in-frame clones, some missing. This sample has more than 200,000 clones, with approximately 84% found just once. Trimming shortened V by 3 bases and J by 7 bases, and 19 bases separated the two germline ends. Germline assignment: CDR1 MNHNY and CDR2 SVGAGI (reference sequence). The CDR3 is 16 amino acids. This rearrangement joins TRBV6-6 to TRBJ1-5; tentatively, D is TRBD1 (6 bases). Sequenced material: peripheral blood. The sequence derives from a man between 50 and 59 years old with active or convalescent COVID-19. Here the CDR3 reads CASSYQRQGKRQPQHF. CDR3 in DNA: TGTGCCAGCAGTTATCAGCGGCAGGGGAAACGACAGCCCCAGCATTTT.